These 15 T cell receptor beta chains came from one sample sequenced in a study of T cell repertoires in cytomegalovirus infection. TCRdb re-called the reads with MiXCR, one entry per CDR3 protein. This sample has hundreds of thousands of distinct CDR3 sequences; approximately 24% occur once, and the top ten carry approximately 8%. The specimen was CD8+ T cells from PBMCs. The receptors were sampled from a human donor in good health (CMV status not recorded). Some clones in this sample may be carry-over from other donors' samples.

CDR3 sequence reads: CASSQVGVSYNEQFF. CDR3 DNA: TGCGCCAGCAGCCAAGTGGGGGTCTCCTACAATGAGCAGTTCTTC. The chain combines TRBV4-1 with TRBJ2-1; D may correspond to TRBD1 or TRBD2 (5 bases each). The CDR3 is made up of 15 amino acids. V lost 1 base, J lost 0 bases, and 7 bases lay in between. Germline V gives CDR1 MGHRA, CDR2 YSYEKL.

This clonotype was observed many times. The chain employs TRBV7-2 and TRBJ2-7, with D uncertain. Germline V lookup: CDR1 SGHTA, CDR2 FQGNSA. V shed 5 bases and J shed 4 bases, with 6 bases lying between them. The CDR3 covers 11 residues. CDR3 bases: TGTGCCAGCAGCCATGATTACGAGCAGTACGTC. Translated, it gives CASSHDYEQYV.

The chain uses TRBV20-1 and TRBJ1-1, with D uncertain. Deletions cut 6 bases from V and 11 bases from J, with 7 bases between. This CDR3 contains 8 residues. The germline gives CDR1 DFQATT, CDR2 SNEGSKA (reference sequence). CDR3 sequence (DNA): TGCAGTGCCCAGAAGGCTTTCTTT. Its translation is CSAQKAFF.

This rearrangement joins TRBV7-3 to TRBJ2-1; 7 nucleotides match TRBD1. This CDR3 spans 16 amino acids. The junction had 11 bases not matched to a gene; V was cut back by 6 bases and J by 3 bases. In germline, CDR1 is SGHTA, CDR2 FQGTGA. The CDR3 region is CASSPKGASRYNEQFF. As DNA, the CDR3 is TGTGCCAGCAGTCCGAAGGGGGCAAGCCGCTACAATGAGCAGTTCTTC. The entire variable domain, with the rest obtained from reference TRBV7-3 and TRBJ2-1, is as follows: GAGVSQTPSNKVTEKGKYVELRCDPISGHTALYWYRQSLGQGPEFLIYFQGTGAADDSGLPNDRFFAVRPEGSVSTLKIQRTERGDSAVYLCASSPKGASRYNEQFFGPGTRLTVL.

The sample holds many counts of this clonotype. The rearrangement uses TRBV7-2 and TRBJ2-7, with D unclear. V was clipped by 1 base and J by 4 bases, with 11 bases between them. Per germline, CDR1 SGHTA and CDR2 FQGNSA. This CDR3 has 14 residues. This CDR3 reads CASSLGVRRYEQYV. CDR3 sequence (DNA): TGTGCCAGCAGCTTAGGGGTCAGAAGATACGAGCAGTACGTC.

The chain combines TRBV10-3 with TRBJ2-6; the D gene is possibly TRBD1 (5 bases). V dropped 0 bases and J dropped 0 bases, with 9 bases sitting between them. The CDR3 consists of 17 residues. Germline V CDR1 and CDR2: ENHRY, SYGVKD. CDR3 in DNA: TGTGCCATCAGTGAGTCGACAGCCGTCTCTGGGGCCAACGTCCTGACTTTC. Its protein is CAISESTAVSGANVLTF.

The chain employs TRBV20-1 and TRBJ1-2; possibly TRBD1 for D (6 bases). This CDR3 contains 12 residues. CDR1 DFQATT and CDR2 SNEGSKA come from the germline V gene (reference sequence). Trimming removed 5 bases at V and 8 bases at J, with 15 bases between. This chain's CDR3 is CSAPFGGQGYTF. The CDR3 nucleotides are TGCAGTGCTCCGTTCGGGGGACAAGGCTACACCTTC.

The chain uses TRBV20-1 and TRBJ1-4, with TRBD1 as a possible D gene (6 bases). The V and J ends lost 3 bases and 4 bases respectively, with 9 bases between them. Germline V gene data show CDR1 as DFQATT and CDR2 as SNEGSKA (reference sequence). CDR3 length equals 13 residues. The CDR3 spells CSASGTRNEKLFF. The CDR3 nucleotides are TGCAGTGCTAGCGGGACACGTAATGAAAAACTGTTTTTT.

V gene TRBV7-9 combines with J gene TRBJ2-5, with TRBD1 matching over 9 bases. J gave up 2 bases and V 6 bases, and 13 bases lay outside the gene matches. Germline V CDR1 and CDR2: SEHNR, FQNEAQ (reference sequence). This CDR3 comprises 17 residues. The CDR3: CASRRPATGGIQETQYF. The CDR3 coding sequence is TGTGCCAGCAGAAGACCCGCAACAGGGGGCATTCAAGAGACCCAGTACTTC.

With regard to this clonotype: At one end, the junction sequence differs from germline, possibly due to a read error. V gene TRBV7-3 combines with J gene TRBJ1-2, with D possibly TRBD1 on 5 matching bases. Germline loops: CDR1 SGHTA, CDR2 FQGTGA. The CDR3 is 15 residues long. The CDR3 DNA reads as TGTGCCAACAGCTTAGATGGGGGGGACTTCTATGGCTACACCTTC. Protein product: CANSLDGGDFYGYTF.

About this clonotype itself: A much bigger clone sits one base away, suggesting this may be a read error. The chain combines TRBV7-2 with TRBJ2-2, with 9 bases identical to TRBD2. The CDR3 contains 15 residues. Looked up from germline, CDR1 is SGHTA and CDR2 is FQGNSA. CDR3 bases: TGTGCCAGCAGCTTAGTGCGGGGGGGCGACGGGGAGCCGTTTTTT. Residues: CASSLVRGGDGEPFF.

This clonotype was detected ten times or more. The chain recombines TRBV7-2 with TRBJ2-3; no reliable D call. V gave up 1 base and J gave up 1 base, with 3 bases separating them. The CDR3 runs 13 residues. Germline V gene data show CDR1 as SGHTA and CDR2 as FQGNSA. CDR3 sequence (DNA): TGTGCCAGCAGCTTAGATCGCACAGATACGCAGTATTTT. This gives the protein CASSLDRTDTQYF.

This clonotype was counted only a few times. V and J are TRBV15 and TRBJ1-3; TRBD1 aligns across 7 bases. V shed 0 bases and J 2 bases; nucleotides not matched to a gene: 10. This CDR3 has 18 residues. The germline V gene has CDR1 LNHNV and CDR2 YYDKDF (reference sequence). This CDR3 reads CATSRDRGRQGAGNTIYF. The DNA for the CDR3 is TGTGCCACCAGCAGAGATCGGGGCAGACAGGGAGCTGGAAACACCATATATTTT.

The chain couples TRBV6-5 to TRBJ2-3; D not certain. V lost 0 bases to trimming and J lost 4 bases, with 11 bases between them. The CDR3 runs to 15 residues. CDR1 MNHEY and CDR2 SVGAGI come from the germline V gene. The CDR3 bases are TGTGCCAGCAGTTACTCGGATAGATTTGCAGATACGCAGTATTTT. Amino acids: CASSYSDRFADTQYF.

In its sample, this clonotype was seen many times. The chain links TRBV7-2 to TRBJ2-3, with 9 bases fitting TRBD1. Germline-derived CDR1 and CDR2 are SGHTA and FQGNSA. The CDR3 is 15 amino acids. The V segment lost 1 base and the J segment 5 bases; nucleotides outside the gene matches: 4. DNA for the CDR3: TGTGCCAGCAGCTTAGACAGGGGGCGTGGAGATACGCAGTATTTT. Its protein product is CASSLDRGRGDTQYF.